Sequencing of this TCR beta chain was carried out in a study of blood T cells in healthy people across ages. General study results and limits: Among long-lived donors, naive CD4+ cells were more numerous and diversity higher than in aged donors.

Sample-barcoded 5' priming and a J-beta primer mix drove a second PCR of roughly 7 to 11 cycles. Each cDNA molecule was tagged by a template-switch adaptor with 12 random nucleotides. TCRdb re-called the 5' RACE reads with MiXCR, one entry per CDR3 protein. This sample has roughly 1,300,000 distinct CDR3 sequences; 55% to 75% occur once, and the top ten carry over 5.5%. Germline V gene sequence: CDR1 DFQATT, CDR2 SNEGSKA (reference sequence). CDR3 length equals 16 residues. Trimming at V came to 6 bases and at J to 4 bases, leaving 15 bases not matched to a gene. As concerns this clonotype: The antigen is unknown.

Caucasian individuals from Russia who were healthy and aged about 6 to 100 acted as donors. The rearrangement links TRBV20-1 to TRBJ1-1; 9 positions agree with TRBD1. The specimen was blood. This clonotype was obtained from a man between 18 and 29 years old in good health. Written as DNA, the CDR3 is TGCAGTGCCCGGGCGGGACAGGGAGGTATCGGCACTGAAGCTTTCTTT. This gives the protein CSARAGQGGIGTEAFF.